These 3 T cell receptor beta chains share one sample of origin, sequenced in a study of CD8 T cells in Susac syndrome. RNA totalling roughly 0.5 to 1 ug underwent reverse transcription with random hexamers. MiXCR, run by TCRdb on the immunoSEQ multiplex PCR reads, gives a single entry per CDR3 protein. In the table there are some 400,000 distinct CDR3 sequences, 75% to 90% of which are singletons. Specimen: CD8+ T cells from PBMCs. These receptors all come from a human donor with multiple sclerosis.

The J gene is TRBJ1-2, the V gene TRBV19; the D gene is possibly TRBD1 (6 bases). Germline lookup yields CDR1 LNHDA and CDR2 SQIVND (reference sequence). V was pared by 5 bases and J by 0 bases, with 22 bases between. This CDR3 comprises 18 residues. The CDR3 nucleotides are TGTGCCAGTAGTCCCTTTGTACGGGACATAGAAGCTAACTATGGCTACACCTTC. It encodes CASSPFVRDIEANYGYTF.

The chain is built from TRBV6-2 or TRBV6-3 and TRBJ2-7; a weak D match, TRBD2 (5 bases). Trimming removed 6 bases at V and 4 bases at J, with 16 bases between. The CDR3 has 14 residues. In germline, CDR1 is MNHEY, CDR2 SVGEGT. DNA of the CDR3: TGTGCCAGCAGGTGGACCGGGAACTTTTACGAGCAGTACTTC. It is translated as CASRWTGNFYEQYF.

This clonotype was seen more than once but under ten times. The rearrangement links TRBV6-5 to TRBJ2-1; D remains ambiguous. The CDR3 runs to 14 residues. The V gene lost 8 bases and the J gene lost 3 bases, with 14 bases spanning the gap. The germline CDR1 and CDR2 sequences are MNHEY and SVGAGI. CDR3 sequence (DNA): TGTGCCAGCGTTAGTTTGCCCGTCTACAATGAGCAGTTCTTC. Protein: CASVSLPVYNEQFF.